Given below is one TCR beta chain in context. This record belongs to a study of cytomegalovirus exposure and HLA in healthy donors. Overall study context: The same platform as the roughly 700 first-cohort repertoires was used for the 120 or so validation repertoires, a later analysis reported.

Clones were sequenced by immunoSEQ multiplex PCR, and TCRdb holds only the in-frame ones, with some missing. Among 130,000 to 150,000 clones, less than 90% were seen once, and the ten largest hold around 3.4%. The CDR3 spans 17 residues. The V gene's germline CDR1 is LNHDA and CDR2 SQIVND (reference sequence). Germline trimming cut 5 bases from V and 7 bases from J; bases unmatched to any gene: 10. This sequence originates from a woman in her late teens or twenties in good health and CMV-seropositive. The J gene is TRBJ2-1, the V gene TRBV19; TRBD2 aligns across 14 bases. The sample taken for sequencing was PBMCs. CDR3 in amino acids: CASSSGTSGSGSNEQFF. The CDR3 region has the DNA TGTGCCAGTAGTTCCGGGACTAGCGGGAGCGGTTCTAATGAGCAGTTCTTC. Full variable domain (rest looked up from reference TRBV19 and TRBJ2-1): DGGITQSPKYLFRKEGQNVTLSCEQNLNHDAMYWYRQDPGQGLRLIYYSQIVNDFQKGDIAEGYSVSREKKESFPLTVTSAQKNPTAFYLCASSSGTSGSGSNEQFFGPGTRLTVL.